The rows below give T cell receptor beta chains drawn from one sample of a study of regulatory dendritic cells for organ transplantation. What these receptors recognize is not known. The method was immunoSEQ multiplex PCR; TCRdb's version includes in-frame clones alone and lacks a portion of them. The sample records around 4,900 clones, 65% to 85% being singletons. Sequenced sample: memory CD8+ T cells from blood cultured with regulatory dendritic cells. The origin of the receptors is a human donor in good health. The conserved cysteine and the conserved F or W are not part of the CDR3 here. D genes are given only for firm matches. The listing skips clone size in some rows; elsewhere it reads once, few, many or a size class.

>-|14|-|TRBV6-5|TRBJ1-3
ASSYITGRSGNTIY
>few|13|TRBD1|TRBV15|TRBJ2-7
ATSRDTGGNYEQY
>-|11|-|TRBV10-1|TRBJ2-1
ASSEVSNNEQF
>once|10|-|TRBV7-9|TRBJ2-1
ASSGRRIEQF
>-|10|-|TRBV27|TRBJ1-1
ASRGGHTEAF
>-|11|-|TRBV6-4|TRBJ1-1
ASSEKGQTEAF
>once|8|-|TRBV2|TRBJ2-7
ASRENEQY
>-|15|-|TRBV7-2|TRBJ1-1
ASTYDPGTFMNTEAF
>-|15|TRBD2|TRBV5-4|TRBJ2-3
ASSLDFAGGRADTQY
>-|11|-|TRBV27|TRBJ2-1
ASRRQVSNEQF
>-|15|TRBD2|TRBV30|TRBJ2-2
AWSVRFLAVNTGELF
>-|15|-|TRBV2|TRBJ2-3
ASREWWGSHSTDTQY
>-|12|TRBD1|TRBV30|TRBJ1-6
AWSAIRGGSPLH
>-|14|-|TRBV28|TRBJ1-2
ASELLREGPSYGYT
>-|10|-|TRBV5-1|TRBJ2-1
ASNLMDNEQF
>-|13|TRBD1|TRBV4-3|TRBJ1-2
ASSPQGAPGGGYT
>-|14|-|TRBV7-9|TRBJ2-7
ASSLEFSTSPYEQY
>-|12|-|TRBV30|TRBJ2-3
AWSGVAHTDTQY
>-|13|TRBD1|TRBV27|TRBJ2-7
ASSSNLDRAYEQY
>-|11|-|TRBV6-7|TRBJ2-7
ASSLTISYEQY
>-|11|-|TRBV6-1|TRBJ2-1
ASTPGLYNEQF
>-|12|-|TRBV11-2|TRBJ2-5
ASSLGNTQETQY
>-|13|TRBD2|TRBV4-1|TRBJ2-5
ASSGGTSGIETQY
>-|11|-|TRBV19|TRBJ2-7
ASSVRSYYEQY
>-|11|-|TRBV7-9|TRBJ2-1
ASSSSGEQEQF
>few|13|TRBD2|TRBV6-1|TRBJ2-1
ASSRTSGSPDEQF
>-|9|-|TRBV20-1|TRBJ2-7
SAAPSYEQY
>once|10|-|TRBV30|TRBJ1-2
AWTRDAGGYT
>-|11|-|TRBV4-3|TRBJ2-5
ASSRYEAETQY
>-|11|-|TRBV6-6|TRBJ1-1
ASSGSPNTEAF
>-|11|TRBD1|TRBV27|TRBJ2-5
ASSLGQGQTQY
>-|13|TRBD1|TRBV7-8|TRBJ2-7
ASIPGTGGWYEQY
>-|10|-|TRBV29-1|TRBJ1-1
SAYGTRGGAF
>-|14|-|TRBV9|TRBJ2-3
ASSVLPTTSTDTQY
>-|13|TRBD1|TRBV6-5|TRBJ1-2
ASSRTGTGVYGYT
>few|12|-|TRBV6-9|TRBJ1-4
ASDLTGNNEKLF
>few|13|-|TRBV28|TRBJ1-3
ASSPPGYSGNTIY
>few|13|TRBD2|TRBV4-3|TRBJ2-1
ASSQLAGDYNEQF
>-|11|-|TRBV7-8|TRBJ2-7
ASSREESYEQY
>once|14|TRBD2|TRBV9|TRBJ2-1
ASSVGKGGGVREQF
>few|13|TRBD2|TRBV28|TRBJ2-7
ASGNAVAGPLEQY
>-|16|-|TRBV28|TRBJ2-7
ASSLSDTLPSPYDEQY
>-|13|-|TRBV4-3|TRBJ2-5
ASSQERGAQETQY
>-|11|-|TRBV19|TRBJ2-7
ATGLDSSYEQY
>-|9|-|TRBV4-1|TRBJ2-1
ASSPGSEQF
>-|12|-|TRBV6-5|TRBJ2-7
ASGDGGRSYEQY
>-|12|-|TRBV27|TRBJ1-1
ASSPGTANTEAF
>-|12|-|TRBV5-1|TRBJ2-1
ASSYGRPYNEQF
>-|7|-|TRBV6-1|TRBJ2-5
ATPETQY
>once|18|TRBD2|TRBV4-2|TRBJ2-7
ASSQAPGGPGRGSAYEQY
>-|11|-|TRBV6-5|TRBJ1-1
ASSIQPITEAF
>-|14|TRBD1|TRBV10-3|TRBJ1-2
AISEGQPGGDYGYT
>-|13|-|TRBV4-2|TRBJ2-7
ASSQGAETSYEQY
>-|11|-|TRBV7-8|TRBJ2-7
ASSPDSSYEQY
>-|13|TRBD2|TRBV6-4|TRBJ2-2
ASSDSSGSTGELF
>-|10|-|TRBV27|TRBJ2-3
ASSEPTTRQY
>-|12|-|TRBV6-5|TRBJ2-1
ASGSGTDINEQF